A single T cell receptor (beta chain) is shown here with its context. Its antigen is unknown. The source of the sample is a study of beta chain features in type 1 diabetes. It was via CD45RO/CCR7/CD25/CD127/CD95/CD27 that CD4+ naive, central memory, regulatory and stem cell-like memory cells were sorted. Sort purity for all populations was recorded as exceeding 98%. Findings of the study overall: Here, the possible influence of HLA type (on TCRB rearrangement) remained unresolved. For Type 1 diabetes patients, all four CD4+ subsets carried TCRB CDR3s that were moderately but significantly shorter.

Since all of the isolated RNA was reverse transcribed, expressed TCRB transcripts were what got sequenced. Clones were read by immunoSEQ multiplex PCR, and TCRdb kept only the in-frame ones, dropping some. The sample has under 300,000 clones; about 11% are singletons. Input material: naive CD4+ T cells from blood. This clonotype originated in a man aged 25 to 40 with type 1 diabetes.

CDR3 amino acids: CASSESSGVNEQFF. CDR3 bases: TGTGCCAGCAGTGAATCCAGCGGGGTCAATGAGCAGTTCTTC. The chain employs TRBV2 and TRBJ2-1, with TRBD2 matching over 7 bases. The CDR3 contains 14 residues. CDR1 and CDR2 from the germline V gene are SNHLY and FYNNEI. Germline trimming cut 2 bases from V and 6 bases from J; bases unmatched to any gene: 4.